Listed below are T cell receptor beta chains from one sample, sequenced in a study of cytomegalovirus exposure and HLA in healthy donors. TCRdb keeps only in-frame clones here, not all; method: immunoSEQ multiplex PCR. The sample shows over 150,000 clones, about 88% of them seen only once. Sequenced input: PBMCs. These receptors all stem from a man under 40 in good health and CMV-seropositive. The CDR3 runs from the conserved cysteine through the conserved F or W. The order of the fields is D gene, V gene, clone size, J gene, CDR3 protein, CDR3 DNA. D genes are given only for firm matches. Clone size, where shown, is once, few, many, or a class for clones that have expanded.

TRBD1	TRBV15	NA	TRBJ2-3	CATSRGQGATDTQYF	TGTGCCACCAGCAGAGGACAGGGGGCCACAGATACGCAGTATTTT
TRBD2	TRBV9	NA	TRBJ2-2	CASSVSGSTGELFF	TGTGCCAGCAGCGTTAGCGGGAGTACCGGGGAGCTGTTTTTT
NA	TRBV11-3	NA	TRBJ2-7	CASSIDGSYEQYF	TGTGCCAGCAGCATAGACGGGTCCTACGAGCAGTACTTC
NA	TRBV2	NA	TRBJ1-4	CASSDVGTGNEKLFF	TGTGCCAGCAGTGATGTAGGCACAGGCAATGAAAAACTGTTTTTT
NA	TRBV2	NA	TRBJ1-2	CASSALTAGYTF	TGTGCCAGCAGTGCCCTCACTGCGGGCTACACCTTC
TRBD2	TRBV5-4	NA	TRBJ2-3	CASSLGGSSDTQYF	TGTGCCAGCAGCTTGGGCGGGAGTTCAGATACGCAGTATTTT
NA	TRBV10-3	few	TRBJ1-1	CAISEGTPSRAEAFF	TGTGCCATCAGTGAAGGGACACCCTCAAGGGCTGAAGCTTTCTTT
NA	TRBV4-2	NA	TRBJ1-3	CASSQEGSGGGNTIYF	TGTGCCAGCAGCCAAGAAGGATCGGGGGGAGGAAACACCATATATTTT
TRBD1	TRBV28	NA	TRBJ1-1	CASLDRVNTEAFF	TGTGCCAGCCTGGACAGGGTGAACACTGAAGCTTTCTTT
NA	TRBV6-5	NA	TRBJ1-2	CASHTGRSYGYTF	TGTGCCAGCCATACAGGCAGATCCTATGGCTACACCTTC
TRBD1	TRBV4-3	once	TRBJ2-7	CASSQSQGANYEQYF	TGCGCCAGCAGCCAATCTCAGGGGGCAAACTACGAGCAGTACTTC
NA	TRBV27	NA	TRBJ2-5	CASSPLTAYQETQYF	TGTGCCAGCAGTCCCCTGACAGCGTACCAAGAGACCCAGTACTTC
TRBD1	TRBV27	once	TRBJ2-7	CASSYQGATDEQYF	TGTGCCAGCAGTTATCAGGGGGCGACTGACGAGCAGTACTTC
NA	TRBV5-6	NA	TRBJ1-2	CASSLRRSYGYTF	TGTGCCAGCAGCCTTCGACGGAGCTATGGCTACACCTTC
TRBD2	TRBV7-3	NA	TRBJ2-1	CASSPGTSGSDEQFF	TGTGCCAGCAGCCCCGGGACTAGCGGGAGTGATGAGCAGTTCTTC
NA	TRBV19	few	TRBJ2-3	CASSIQGSTDTQYF	TGTGCCAGTAGTATTCAGGGTAGCACAGATACGCAGTATTTT
NA	TRBV25-1	NA	TRBJ1-2	CASSDPYRANGYTF	TGTGCCAGCAGCGACCCATACAGGGCGAATGGCTACACCTTC
TRBD2	TRBV29-1	NA	TRBJ2-5	CSVTGTSGRGFRETQYF	TGCAGCGTCACCGGGACTAGCGGGAGGGGATTTCGAGAGACCCAGTACTTC